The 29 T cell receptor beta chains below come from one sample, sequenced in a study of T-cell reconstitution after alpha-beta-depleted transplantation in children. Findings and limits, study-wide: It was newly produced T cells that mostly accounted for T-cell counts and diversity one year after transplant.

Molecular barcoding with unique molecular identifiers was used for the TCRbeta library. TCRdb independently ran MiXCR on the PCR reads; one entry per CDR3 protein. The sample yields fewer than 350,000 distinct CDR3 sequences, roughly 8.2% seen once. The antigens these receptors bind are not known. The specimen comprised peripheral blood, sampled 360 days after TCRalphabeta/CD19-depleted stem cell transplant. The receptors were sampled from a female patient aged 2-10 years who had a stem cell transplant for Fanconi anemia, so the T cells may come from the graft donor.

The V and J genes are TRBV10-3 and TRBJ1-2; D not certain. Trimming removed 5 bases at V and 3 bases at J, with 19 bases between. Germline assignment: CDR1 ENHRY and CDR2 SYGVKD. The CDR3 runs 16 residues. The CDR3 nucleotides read TGTGCCATCAGTACCTATAACAGTGAAAGGCACTATGGCTACACCTTC. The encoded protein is CAISTYNSERHYGYTF.

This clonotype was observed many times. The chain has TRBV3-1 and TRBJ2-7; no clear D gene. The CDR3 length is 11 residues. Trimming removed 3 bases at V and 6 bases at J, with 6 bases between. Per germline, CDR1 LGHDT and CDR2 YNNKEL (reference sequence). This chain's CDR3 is CASSHASEQYF. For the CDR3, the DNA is TGTGCCAGCAGCCACGCCTCCGAGCAGTACTTC.

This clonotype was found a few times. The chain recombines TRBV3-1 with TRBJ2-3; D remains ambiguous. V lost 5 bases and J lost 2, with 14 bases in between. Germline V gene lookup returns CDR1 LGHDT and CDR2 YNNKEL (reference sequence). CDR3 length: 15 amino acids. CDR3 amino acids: CASSTTEFPTDTQYF. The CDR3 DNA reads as TGTGCCAGCAGCACTACCGAATTCCCCACAGATACGCAGTATTTT.

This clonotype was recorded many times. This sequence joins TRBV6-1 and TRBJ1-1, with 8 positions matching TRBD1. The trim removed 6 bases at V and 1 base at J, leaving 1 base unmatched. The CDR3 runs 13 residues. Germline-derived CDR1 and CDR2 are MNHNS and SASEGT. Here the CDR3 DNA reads TGTGCCAGCAGGCAGGGGGCGAACACTGAAGCTTTCTTT. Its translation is CASRQGANTEAFF.

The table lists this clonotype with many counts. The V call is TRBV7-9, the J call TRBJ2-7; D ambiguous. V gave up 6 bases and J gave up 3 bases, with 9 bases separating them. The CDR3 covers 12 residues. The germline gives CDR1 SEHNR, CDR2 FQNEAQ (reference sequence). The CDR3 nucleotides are TGTGCCAGCAGTAGGACGGGCTACGAGCAGTACGTC. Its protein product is CASSRTGYEQYV.

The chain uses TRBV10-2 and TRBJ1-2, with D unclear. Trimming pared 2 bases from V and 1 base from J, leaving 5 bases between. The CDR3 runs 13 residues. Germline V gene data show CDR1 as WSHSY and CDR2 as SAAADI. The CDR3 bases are TGCGCCAGCAGTGAGGTGGATAACTATGGCTACACCTTC. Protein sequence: CASSEVDNYGYTF.

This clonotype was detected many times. DNA for the CDR3: TGTGCCAGCAGTTTCGGTCCGTACGAGCAGTACTTC. Translating it yields CASSFGPYEQYF. The V call is TRBV12-3 or TRBV12-4, the J call TRBJ2-7; D is uncertain. The CDR3 runs 12 residues. Trimming stripped 3 bases from V and 4 bases from J, with 7 bases between.

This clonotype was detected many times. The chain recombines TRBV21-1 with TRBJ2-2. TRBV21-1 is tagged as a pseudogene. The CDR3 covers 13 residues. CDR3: CASSKRRAGELFF. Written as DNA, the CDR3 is TGTGCCAGCAGTAAACGTAGGGCCGGGGAGCTGTTTTTT.

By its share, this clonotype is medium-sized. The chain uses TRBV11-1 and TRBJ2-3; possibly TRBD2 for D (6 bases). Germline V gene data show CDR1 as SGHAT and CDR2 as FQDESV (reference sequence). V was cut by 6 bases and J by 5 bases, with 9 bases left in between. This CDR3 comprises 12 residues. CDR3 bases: TGTGCCAGCAGACGAGCGGGAGATACGCAGTATTTT. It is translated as CASRRAGDTQYF. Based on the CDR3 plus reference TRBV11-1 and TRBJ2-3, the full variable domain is EAEVAQSPRYKITEKSQAVAFWCDPISGHATLYWYRQILGQGPELLVQFQDESVVDDSQLPKDRFSAERLKGVDSTLKIQPAELGDSAMYLCASRRAGDTQYFGPGTRLTVL.

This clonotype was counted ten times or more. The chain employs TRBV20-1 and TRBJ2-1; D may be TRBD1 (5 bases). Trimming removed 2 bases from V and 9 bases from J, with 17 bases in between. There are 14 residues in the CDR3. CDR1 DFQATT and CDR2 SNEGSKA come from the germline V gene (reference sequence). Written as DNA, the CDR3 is TGCAGTGCTAGACAGGGAAGTCTTCGGTCTGAGCAGTTCTTC. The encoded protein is CSARQGSLRSEQFF.

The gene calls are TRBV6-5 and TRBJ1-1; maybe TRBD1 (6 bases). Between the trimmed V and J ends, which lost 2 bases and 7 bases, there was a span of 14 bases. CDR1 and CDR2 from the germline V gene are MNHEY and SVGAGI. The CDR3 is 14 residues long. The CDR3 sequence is CASSYLSGAGEAFF. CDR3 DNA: TGTGCCAGCAGTTACCTGTCAGGGGCGGGTGAAGCTTTCTTT.

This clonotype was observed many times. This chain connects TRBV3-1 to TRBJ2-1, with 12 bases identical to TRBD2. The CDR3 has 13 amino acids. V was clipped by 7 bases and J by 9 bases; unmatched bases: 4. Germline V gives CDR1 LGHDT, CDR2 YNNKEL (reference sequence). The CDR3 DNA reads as TGTGCCAGCAACCCTAGCGGGAGGGCTGAGCAGTTCTTC. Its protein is CASNPSGRAEQFF.

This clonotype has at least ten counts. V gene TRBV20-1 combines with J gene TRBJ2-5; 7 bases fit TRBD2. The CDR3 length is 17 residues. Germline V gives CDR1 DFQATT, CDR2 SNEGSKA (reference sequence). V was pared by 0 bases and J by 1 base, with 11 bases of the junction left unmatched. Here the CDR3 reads CSARDPMGGVFQETQYF. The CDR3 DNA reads TGCAGTGCTAGAGATCCCATGGGGGGGGTCTTCCAAGAGACCCAGTACTTC.

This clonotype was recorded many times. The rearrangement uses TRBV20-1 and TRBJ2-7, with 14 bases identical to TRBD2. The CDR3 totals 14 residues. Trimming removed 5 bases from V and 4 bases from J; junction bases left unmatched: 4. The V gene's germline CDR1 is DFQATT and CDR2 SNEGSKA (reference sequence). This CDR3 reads CSAGTSGSLYEQYF. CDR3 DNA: TGCAGTGCTGGGACTAGCGGGAGTTTGTACGAGCAGTACTTC.

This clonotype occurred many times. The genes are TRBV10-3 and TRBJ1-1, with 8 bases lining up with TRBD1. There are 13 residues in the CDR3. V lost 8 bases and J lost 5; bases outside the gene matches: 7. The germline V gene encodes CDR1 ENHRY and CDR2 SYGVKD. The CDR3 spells CAIADRGGTEAFF. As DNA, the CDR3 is TGTGCCATCGCTGACAGGGGAGGGACTGAAGCTTTCTTT.

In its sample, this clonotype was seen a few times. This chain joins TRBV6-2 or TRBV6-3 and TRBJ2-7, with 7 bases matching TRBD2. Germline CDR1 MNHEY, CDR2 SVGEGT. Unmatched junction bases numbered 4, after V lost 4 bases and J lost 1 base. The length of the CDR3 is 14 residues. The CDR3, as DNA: TGTGCCAGCAGTTTGGGAGGGAGATCCTACGAGCAGTACTTC. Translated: CASSLGGRSYEQYF.

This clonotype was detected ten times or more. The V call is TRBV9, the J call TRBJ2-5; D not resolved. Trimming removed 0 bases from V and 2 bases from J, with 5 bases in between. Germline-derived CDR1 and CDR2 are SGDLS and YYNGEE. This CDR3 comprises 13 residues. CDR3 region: CASSVAQQETQYF. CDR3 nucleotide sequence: TGTGCCAGCAGCGTAGCGCAGCAAGAGACCCAGTACTTC.

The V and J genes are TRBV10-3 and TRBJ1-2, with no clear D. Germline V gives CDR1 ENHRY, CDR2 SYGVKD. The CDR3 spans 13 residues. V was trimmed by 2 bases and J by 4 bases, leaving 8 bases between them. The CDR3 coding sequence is TGTGCCATCAGTGAGATTAAGGGCTATGGCTACACCTTC. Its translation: CAISEIKGYGYTF.

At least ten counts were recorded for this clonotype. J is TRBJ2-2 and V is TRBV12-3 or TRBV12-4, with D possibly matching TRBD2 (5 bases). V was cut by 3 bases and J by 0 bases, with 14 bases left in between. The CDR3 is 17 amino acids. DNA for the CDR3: TGTGCCAGCAGTTTCAGTAGCGCGAACGCGAACACCGGGGAGCTGTTTTTT. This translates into CASSFSSANANTGELFF.

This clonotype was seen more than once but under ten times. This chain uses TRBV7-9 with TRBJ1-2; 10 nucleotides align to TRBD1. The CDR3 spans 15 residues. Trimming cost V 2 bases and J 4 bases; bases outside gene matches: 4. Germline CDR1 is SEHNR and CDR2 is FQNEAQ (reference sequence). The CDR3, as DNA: TGTGCCAGCAGCTTATCCGGACAGGGGGGCTATGGCTACACCTTC. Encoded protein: CASSLSGQGGYGYTF.

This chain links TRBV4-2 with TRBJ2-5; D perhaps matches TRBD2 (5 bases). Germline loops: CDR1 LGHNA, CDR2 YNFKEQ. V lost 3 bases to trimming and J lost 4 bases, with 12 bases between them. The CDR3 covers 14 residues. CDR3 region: CASSHSSPAETQYF. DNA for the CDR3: TGTGCCAGCAGCCATTCTAGCCCCGCAGAGACCCAGTACTTC.

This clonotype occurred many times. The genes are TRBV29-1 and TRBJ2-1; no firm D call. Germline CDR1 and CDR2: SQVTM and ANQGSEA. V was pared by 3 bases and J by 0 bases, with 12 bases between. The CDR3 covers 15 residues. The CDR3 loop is CSVDEQTSSYNEQFF. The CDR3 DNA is TGCAGCGTTGATGAACAGACCAGCTCCTACAATGAGCAGTTCTTC.

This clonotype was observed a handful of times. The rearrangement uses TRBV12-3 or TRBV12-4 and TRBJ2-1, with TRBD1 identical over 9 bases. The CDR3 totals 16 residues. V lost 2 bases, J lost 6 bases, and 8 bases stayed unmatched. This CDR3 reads CASSLKGQGLGNEQFF. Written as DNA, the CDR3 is TGTGCCAGCAGTTTAAAGGGACAGGGCCTAGGCAATGAGCAGTTCTTC.

This chain's CDR3 is CASSYSKVAKNIQYF. The CDR3, as DNA: TGTGCCAGCAGTTACTCGAAAGTAGCCAAAAACATTCAGTACTTC. This chain joins TRBV6-5 and TRBJ2-4; D ambiguous. CDR3 length: 15 residues. Germline CDR1 reads MNHEY; CDR2 reads SVGAGI. The ends were cut back, 0 bases at V and 0 bases at J, with 6 bases in the middle.

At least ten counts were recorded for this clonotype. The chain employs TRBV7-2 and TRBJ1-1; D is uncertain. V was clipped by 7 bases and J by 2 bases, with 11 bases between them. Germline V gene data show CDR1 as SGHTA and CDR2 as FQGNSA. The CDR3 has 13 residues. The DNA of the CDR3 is TGTGCCAGCACCAAGCAGCCAAACACTGAAGCTTTCTTT. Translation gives CASTKQPNTEAFF.

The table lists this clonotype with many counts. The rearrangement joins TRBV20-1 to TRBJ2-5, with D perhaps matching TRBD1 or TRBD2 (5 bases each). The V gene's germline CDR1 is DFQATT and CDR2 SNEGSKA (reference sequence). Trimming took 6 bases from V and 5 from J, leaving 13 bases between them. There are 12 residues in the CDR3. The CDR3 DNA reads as TGCAGTGCCCTGGGGGAAGCGGAGACCCAGTACTTC. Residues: CSALGEAETQYF.

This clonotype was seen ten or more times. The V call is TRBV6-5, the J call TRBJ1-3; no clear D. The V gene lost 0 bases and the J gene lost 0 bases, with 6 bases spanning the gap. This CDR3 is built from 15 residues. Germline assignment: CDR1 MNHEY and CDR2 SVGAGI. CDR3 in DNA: TGTGCCAGCAGTTACTCCCTCAGCTCTGGAAACACCATATATTTT. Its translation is CASSYSLSSGNTIYF.

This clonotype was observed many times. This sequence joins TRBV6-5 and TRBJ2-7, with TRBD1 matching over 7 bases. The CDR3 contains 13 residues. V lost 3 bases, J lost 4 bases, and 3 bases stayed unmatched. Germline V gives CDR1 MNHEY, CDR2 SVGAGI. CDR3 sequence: CASSYRGRYEQYF. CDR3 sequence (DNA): TGTGCCAGCAGTTATAGGGGGCGTTACGAGCAGTACTTC.

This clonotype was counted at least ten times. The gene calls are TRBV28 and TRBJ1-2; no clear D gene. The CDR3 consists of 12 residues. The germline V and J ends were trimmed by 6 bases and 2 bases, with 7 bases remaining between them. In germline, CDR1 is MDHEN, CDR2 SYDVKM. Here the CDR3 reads CASSPVNYGYTF. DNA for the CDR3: TGTGCCAGCAGCCCCGTGAACTATGGCTACACCTTC.